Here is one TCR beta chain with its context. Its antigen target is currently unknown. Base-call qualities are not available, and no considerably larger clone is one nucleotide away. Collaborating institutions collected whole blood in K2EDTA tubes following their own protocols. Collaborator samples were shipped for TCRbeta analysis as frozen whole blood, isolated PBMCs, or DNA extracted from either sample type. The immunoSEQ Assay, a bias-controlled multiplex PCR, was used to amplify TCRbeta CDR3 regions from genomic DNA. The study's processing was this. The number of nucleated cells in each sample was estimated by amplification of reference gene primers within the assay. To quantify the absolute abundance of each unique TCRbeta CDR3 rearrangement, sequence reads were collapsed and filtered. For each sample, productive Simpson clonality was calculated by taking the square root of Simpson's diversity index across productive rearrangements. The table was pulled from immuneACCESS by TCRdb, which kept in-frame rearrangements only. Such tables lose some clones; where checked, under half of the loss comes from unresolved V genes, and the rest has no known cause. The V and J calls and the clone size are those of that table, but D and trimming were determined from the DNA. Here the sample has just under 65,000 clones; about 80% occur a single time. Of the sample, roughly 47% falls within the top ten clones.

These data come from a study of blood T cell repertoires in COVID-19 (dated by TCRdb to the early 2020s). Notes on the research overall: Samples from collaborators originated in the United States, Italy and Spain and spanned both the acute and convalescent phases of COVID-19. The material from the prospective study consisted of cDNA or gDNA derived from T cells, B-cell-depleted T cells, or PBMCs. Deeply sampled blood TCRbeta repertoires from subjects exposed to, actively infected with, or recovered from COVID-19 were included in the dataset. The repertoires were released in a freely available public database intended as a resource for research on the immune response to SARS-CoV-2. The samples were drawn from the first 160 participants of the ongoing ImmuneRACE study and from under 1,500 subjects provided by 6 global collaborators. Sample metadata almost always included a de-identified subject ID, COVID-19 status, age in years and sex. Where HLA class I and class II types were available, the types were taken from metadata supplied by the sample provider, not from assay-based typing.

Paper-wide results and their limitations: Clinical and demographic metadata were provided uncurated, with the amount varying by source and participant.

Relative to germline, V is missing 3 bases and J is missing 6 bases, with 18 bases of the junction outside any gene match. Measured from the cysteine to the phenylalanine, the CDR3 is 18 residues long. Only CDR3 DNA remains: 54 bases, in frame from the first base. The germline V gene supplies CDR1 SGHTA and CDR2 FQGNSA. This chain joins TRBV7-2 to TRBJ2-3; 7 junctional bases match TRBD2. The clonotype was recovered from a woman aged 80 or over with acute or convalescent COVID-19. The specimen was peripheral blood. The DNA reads TGTGCCAGCAGCTTGGGGGGAGGGCCCTGGGTGCGCGGTGATACGCAGTATTTT. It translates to CASSLGGGPWVRGDTQYF.